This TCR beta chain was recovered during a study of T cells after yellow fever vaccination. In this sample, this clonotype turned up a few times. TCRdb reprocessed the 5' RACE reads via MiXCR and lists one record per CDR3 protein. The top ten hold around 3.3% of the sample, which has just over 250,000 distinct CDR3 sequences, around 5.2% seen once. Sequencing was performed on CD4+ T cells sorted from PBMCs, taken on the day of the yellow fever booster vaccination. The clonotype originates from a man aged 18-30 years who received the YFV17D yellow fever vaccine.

DNA of the CDR3: TGTGCCAGCGATCCGGGACAGGGCTCGTCAACTTTCTTT. Amino acid sequence: CASDPGQGSSTFF. The genes are TRBV12-3 or TRBV12-4 and TRBJ1-1; 9 nucleotides match TRBD1. J was trimmed by 12 bases and V by 8 bases; bases with no gene match: 13. The length of the CDR3 is 13 residues.